One and the same sample provided the 2 T cell receptor beta chains below, sequenced in a study of blood T cells in healthy people across ages. For the second PCR, which ran for about 6 to 11 cycles, a sample-barcoded 5' primer and a J-beta primer mix were used. One entry per CDR3 protein results from TCRdb running MiXCR on the 5' RACE reads. The data show around 1,700,000 distinct CDR3 sequences, approximately 30% seen once. Sequences were obtained from blood. The source of these receptors is a woman in her 30s in good health.

This clonotype was counted a few times. The chain is built from TRBV20-1 and TRBJ2-7; tentatively, D is TRBD1 or TRBD2 (5 bases each). The CDR3 loop spans 15 amino acids. Germline CDR1 is DFQATT and CDR2 is SNEGSKA (reference sequence). V was trimmed by 0 bases and J by 0 bases, leaving 12 bases between them. The chain's CDR3 is CSARDGTRGSYEQYF. DNA for the CDR3: TGCAGTGCTAGAGATGGTACTAGGGGCTCCTACGAGCAGTACTTC.

V and J are TRBV2 and TRBJ1-1; D uncertain. V was cut by 7 bases and J by 3 bases, with 12 bases left in between. The CDR3 consists of 13 residues. Germline loops: CDR1 SNHLY, CDR2 FYNNEI. Here the CDR3 reads CASNKDRDTEAFF. CDR3 DNA: TGTGCCAGCAACAAGGACCGAGACACTGAAGCTTTCTTT.